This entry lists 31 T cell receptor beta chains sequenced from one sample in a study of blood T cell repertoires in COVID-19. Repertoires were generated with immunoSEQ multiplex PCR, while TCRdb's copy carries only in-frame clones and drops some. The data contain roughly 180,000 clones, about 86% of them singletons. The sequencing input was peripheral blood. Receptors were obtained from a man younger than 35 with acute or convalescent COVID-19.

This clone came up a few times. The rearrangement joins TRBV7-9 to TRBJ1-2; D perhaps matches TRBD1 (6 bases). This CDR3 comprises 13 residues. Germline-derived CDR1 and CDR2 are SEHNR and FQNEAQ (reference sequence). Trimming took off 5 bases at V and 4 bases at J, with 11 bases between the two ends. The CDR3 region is CASSETGVYGYTF. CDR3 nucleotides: TGTGCCAGCAGCGAGACAGGAGTCTATGGCTACACCTTC.

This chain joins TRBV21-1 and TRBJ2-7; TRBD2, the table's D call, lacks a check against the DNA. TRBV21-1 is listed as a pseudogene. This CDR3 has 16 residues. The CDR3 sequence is CASSKARGSFSYEQYV. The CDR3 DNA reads TGTGCCAGCAGCAAAGCACGGGGGTCCTTTTCCTACGAGCAGTACGTC.

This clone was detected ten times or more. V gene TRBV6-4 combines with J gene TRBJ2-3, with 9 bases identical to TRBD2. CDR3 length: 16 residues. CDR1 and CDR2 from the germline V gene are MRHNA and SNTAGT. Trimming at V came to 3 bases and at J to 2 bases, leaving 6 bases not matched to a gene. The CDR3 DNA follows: TGTGCCAGCAGTGAGATAGCGGGGGCCATCACAGATACGCAGTATTTT. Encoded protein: CASSEIAGAITDTQYF.

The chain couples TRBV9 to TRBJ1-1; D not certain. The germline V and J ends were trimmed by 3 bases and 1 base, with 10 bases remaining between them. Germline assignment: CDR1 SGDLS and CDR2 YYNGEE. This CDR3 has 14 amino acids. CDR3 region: CASSAPPGNTEAFF. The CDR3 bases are TGTGCCAGCAGCGCCCCCCCAGGGAACACTGAAGCTTTCTTT.

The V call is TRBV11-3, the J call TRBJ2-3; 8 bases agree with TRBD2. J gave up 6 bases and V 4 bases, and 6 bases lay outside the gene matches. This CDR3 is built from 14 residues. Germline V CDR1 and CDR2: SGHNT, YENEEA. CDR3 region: CASSSGGAVDTQYF. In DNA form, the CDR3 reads TGTGCCAGCAGCTCCGGGGGGGCTGTGGATACGCAGTATTTT.

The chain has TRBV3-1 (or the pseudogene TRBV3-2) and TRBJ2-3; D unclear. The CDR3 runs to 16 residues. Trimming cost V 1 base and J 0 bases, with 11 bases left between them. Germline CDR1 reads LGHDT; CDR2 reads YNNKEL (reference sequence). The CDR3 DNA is TGTGCCAGCAGCCAAGGATACGGGTCGAGCACAGATACGCAGTATTTT. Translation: CASSQGYGSSTDTQYF.

The CDR3 protein is CASSPRGAGYTF. The CDR3 DNA is TGTGCCAGCAGTCCCCGGGGGGCTGGCTACACCTTC. This sequence joins TRBV27 and TRBJ1-2, with D tentatively TRBD1 (6 bases). Deletions cut 5 bases from V and 7 bases from J, with 11 bases between. The CDR3 extends over 12 amino acids. Germline V lookup: CDR1 MNHEY, CDR2 SMNVEV (reference sequence).

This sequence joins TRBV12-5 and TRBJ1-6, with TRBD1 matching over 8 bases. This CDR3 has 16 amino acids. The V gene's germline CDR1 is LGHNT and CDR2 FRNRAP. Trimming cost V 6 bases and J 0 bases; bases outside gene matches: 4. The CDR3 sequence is CASGYRGSSYNSPLHF. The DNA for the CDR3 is TGTGCTAGTGGGTACAGGGGGAGCTCCTATAATTCACCCCTCCACTTT.

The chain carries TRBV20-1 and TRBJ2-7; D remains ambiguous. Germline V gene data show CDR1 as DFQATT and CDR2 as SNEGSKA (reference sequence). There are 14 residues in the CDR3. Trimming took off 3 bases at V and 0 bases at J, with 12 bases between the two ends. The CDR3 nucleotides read TGCAGTGCTAGTTTTCAGGCGAGCTCCTACGAGCAGTACGTC. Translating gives CSASFQASSYEQYV.

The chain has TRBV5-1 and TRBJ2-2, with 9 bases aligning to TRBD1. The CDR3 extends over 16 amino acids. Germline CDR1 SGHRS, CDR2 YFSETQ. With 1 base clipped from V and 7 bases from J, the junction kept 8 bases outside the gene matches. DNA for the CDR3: TGCGCCAGCAGCTTGTTCCCGGGACAGGGAGGCGGGGAGCTGTTTTTT. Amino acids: CASSLFPGQGGGELFF.

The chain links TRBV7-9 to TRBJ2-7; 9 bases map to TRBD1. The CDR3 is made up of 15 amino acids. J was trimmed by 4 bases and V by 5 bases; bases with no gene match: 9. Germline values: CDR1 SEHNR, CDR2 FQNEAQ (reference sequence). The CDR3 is CASSRPGTGIYEQYF. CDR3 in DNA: TGTGCCAGCAGCCGGCCTGGGACAGGGATATACGAGCAGTACTTC.

The CDR3 bases are TGTGCCAGCAGCCGGGACAGGAAACCCTACGAGCAGTACTTC. As protein: CASSRDRKPYEQYF. This chain joins TRBV14 and TRBJ2-7; the match to TRBD1 covers 8 bases. The CDR3 is 14 residues long. The germline gives CDR1 SGHDN, CDR2 FVKESK. Trimming took 4 bases from V and 2 from J; bases not matched to a gene: 4.

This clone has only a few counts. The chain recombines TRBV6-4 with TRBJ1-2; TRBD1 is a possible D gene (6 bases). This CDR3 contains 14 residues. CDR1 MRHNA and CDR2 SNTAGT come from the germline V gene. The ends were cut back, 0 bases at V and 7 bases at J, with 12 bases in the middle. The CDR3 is CASSDSQQGIGYTF. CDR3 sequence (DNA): TGTGCCAGCAGTGACTCTCAACAGGGCATTGGCTACACCTTC.

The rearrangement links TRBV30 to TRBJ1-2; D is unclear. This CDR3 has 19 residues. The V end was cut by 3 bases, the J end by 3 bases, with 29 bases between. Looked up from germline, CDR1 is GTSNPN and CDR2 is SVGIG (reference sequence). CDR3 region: CAWRTGRRVKQWLDYGYTF. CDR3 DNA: TGTGCCTGGAGAACGGGAAGACGTGTGAAACAGTGGCTGGACTATGGCTACACCTTC.

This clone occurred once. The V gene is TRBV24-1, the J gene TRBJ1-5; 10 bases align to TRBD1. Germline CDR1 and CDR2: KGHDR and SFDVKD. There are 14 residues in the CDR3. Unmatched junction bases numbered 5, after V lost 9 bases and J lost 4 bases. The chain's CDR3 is CATSGQGGNQPQHF. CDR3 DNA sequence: TGTGCCACCTCAGGACAGGGGGGGAATCAGCCCCAGCATTTT.

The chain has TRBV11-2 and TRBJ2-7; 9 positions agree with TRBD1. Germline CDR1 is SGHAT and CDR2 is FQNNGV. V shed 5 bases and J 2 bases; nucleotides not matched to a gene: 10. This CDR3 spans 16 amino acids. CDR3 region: CASSISQGARAYEQYV. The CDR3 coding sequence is TGTGCCAGCAGCATCTCACAGGGGGCGCGTGCCTACGAGCAGTACGTC.

The CDR3 DNA is TGTGCCAGCAGTGGGGGTGGACAGGGGTCACCCCTCCACTTT. Translating it yields CASSGGGQGSPLHF. The V and J genes are TRBV9 and TRBJ1-6; TRBD1 matches at 9 bases. V lost 5 bases and J lost 10; bases outside the gene matches: 7. This CDR3 region has 14 residues. CDR1 is SGDLS, CDR2 YYNGEE, per germline.

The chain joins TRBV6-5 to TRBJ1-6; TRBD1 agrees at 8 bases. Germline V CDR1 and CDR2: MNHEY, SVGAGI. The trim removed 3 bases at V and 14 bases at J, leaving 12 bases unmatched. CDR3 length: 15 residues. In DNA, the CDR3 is TGTGCCAGCAGTTATACCGGGACAGGATCCCTCGCCCTCCACTTT. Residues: CASSYTGTGSLALHF.

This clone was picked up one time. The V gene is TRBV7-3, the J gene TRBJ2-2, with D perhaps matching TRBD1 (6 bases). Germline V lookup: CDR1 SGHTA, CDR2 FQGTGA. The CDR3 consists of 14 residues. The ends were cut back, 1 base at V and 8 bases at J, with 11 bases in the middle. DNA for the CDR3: TGTGCCAGCAGCTTAAATCAGGGGTATGGGGAGCTGTTTTTT. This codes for CASSLNQGYGELFF.

For the CDR3, the DNA is TGTGCCAGCAGCCCCTTAAATGAAGCTTTCTTT. Encoded protein: CASSPLNEAFF. The chain employs TRBV7-2 and TRBJ1-1, with no clear D. Germline-derived CDR1 and CDR2 are SGHTA and FQGNSA. The CDR3 covers 11 residues. V was pared by 5 bases and J by 7 bases, with 8 bases between.

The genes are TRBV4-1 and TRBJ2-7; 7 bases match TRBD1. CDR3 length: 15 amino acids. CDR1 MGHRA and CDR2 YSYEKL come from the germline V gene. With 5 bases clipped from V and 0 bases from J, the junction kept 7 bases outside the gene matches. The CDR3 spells CASSVDRSSSYEQYV. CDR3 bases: TGCGCCAGCAGCGTGGACAGGTCCAGCTCCTACGAGCAGTACGTC.

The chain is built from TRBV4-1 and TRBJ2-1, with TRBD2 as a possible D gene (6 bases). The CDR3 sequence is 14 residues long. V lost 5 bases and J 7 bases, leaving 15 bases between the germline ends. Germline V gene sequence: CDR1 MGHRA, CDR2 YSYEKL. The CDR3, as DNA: TGCGCCAGCAGCTCATGGGGACGGGGGAATGAGCAGTTCTTC. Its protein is CASSSWGRGNEQFF.

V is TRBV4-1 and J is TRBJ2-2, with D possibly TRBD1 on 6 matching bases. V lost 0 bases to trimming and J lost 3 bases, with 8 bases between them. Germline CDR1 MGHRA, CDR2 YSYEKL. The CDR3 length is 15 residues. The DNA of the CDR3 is TGCGCCAGCAGCCAAGATTCAGGGGACACCGGGGAGCTGTTTTTT. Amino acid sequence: CASSQDSGDTGELFF.

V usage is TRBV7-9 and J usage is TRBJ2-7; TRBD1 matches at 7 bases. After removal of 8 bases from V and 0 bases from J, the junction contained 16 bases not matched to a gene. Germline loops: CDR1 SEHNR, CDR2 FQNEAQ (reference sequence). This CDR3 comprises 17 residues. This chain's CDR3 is CASEVVPTGVSSYEQYF. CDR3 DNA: TGTGCCAGCGAAGTAGTGCCAACAGGGGTTAGCTCCTACGAGCAGTACTTC.

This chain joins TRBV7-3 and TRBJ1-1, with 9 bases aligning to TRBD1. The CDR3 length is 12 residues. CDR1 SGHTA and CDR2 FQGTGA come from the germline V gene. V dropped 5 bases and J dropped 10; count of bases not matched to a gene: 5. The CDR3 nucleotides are TGTGCCAGCAGCACTGGACAGGGGCGAGCTTTCTTT. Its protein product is CASSTGQGRAFF.

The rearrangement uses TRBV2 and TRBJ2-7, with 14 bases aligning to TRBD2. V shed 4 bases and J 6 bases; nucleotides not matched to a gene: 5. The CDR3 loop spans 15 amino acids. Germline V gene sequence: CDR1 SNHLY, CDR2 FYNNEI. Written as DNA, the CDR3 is TGTGCCAGCAGTGTCAGACTAGCGGGGGGGCGCGAGCAGTACTTC. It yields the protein CASSVRLAGGREQYF. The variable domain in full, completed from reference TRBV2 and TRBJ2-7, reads EPEVTQTPSHQVTQMGQEVILRCVPISNHLYFYWYRQILGQKVEFLVSFYNNEISEKSEIFDDQFSVERPDGSNFTLKIRSTKLEDSAMYFCASSVRLAGGREQYFGPGTRLTVT.

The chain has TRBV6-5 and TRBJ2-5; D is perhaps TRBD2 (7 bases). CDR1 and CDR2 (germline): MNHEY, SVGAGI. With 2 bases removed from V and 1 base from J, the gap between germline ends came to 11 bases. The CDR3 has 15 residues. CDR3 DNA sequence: TGTGCCAGCAGTTACCTGGGGGGGCCCCAAGAGACCCAGTACTTC. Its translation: CASSYLGGPQETQYF.

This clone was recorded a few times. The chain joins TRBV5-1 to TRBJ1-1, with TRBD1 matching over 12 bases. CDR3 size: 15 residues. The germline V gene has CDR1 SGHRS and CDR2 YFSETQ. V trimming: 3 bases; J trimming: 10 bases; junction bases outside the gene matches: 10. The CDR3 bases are TGCGCCAGCAGCTACGGGACAGGGGGCCGACCGGGAGCTTTCTTT. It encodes CASSYGTGGRPGAFF.

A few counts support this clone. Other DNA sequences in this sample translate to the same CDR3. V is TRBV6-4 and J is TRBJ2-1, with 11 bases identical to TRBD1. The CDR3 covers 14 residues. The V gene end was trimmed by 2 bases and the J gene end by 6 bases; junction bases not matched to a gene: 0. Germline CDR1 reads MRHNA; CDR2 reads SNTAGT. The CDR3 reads CASSDGTGGNEQFF. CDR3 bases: TGTGCCAGCAGTGACGGGACAGGGGGCAATGAGCAGTTCTTC.

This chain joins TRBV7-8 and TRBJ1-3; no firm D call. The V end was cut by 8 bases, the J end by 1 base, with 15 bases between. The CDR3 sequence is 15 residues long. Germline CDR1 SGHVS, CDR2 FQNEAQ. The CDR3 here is CASAPGSYSGNTIYF. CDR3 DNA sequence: TGTGCCAGCGCCCCGGGGTCCTATTCTGGAAACACCATATATTTT.

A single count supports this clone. CDR3 region: CASSHGLAGGPPQNTGELFF. CDR3 nucleotide sequence: TGCGCCAGCAGCCACGGACTAGCGGGGGGGCCCCCACAGAACACCGGGGAGCTGTTTTTT. V is TRBV4-1 and J is TRBJ2-2, with 15 bases aligning to TRBD2. The trim removed 3 bases at V and 1 base at J, leaving 9 bases unmatched. CDR1 is MGHRA and CDR2 is YSYEKL in the germline V gene. The CDR3 contains 20 residues.